This section outlines one TCR beta chain sequence together with its context. Its antigen specificity is not known. Within one base of it there is no much larger clone, and no base qualities were kept. This specimen comes from a study of blood T cell repertoires in COVID-19 (dated by TCRdb to 2018 to 2021). At the level of the whole study: Collaborator samples came from the United States, Italy and Spain and covered acute and convalescent phases of COVID-19. Subjects who had been exposed to COVID-19, were actively infected with it, or had recovered from it provided the deeply sampled blood TCRbeta repertoires that made up the dataset. The material from the prospective study consisted of cDNA or gDNA derived from T cells, B-cell-depleted T cells, or PBMCs. Where available, HLA class I and class II types were obtained from metadata supplied by the sample provider rather than from assay-based typing. The repertoires were released in a freely available public database meant as a resource for research on the immune response to SARS-CoV-2. The samples were drawn from the first 160 participants of the ongoing ImmuneRACE study and from 1,254 subjects provided by 6 global collaborators. Nearly every sample came with metadata listing a de-identified subject ID, COVID-19 status, age in years and sex. Paper-wide results and their limitations: Clinical and demographic metadata were provided uncurated, with the amount varying by source and participant.

TCRbeta CDR3 regions were amplified from genomic DNA by means of the immunoSEQ Assay, a bias-controlled multiplex PCR. The study's processing was this. The number of nucleated cells in each sample was estimated by amplification of reference gene primers within the assay. To quantify the absolute abundance of each unique TCRbeta CDR3 rearrangement, sequence reads were collapsed and filtered. For each sample, productive Simpson clonality was calculated as the square root of Simpson's diversity index across productive rearrangements. The table was pulled from immuneACCESS by TCRdb, which kept in-frame rearrangements only. Such tables lose some clones; where checked, under half of the loss comes from unresolved V genes, and the rest has no known cause. That table furnishes V, J and clone size, whereas the DNA furnished D and trimming. This sample has 250,000 to 350,000 clones in its table, and around 87% of those were observed once. 3% to 4% of the sample comes from the top ten.

The germline ends are 9 bases apart after V is trimmed by 1 base and J by 2 bases. The CDR3 has 15 amino acids, counting the end cysteine and phenylalanine. Only the CDR3 part of the read is kept: 45 bases, read in frame from the first base. The germline V gene (reference sequence) provides CDR1 PRHDT and CDR2 FYEKMQ. The collaborating institutions used their own protocols to collect whole blood in K2EDTA tubes. For TCRbeta analysis, collaborator samples were shipped as frozen whole blood, as isolated PBMCs, or as DNA extracted from either sample type. The sequenced sample was peripheral blood. The TCR sequence derives from a woman aged 45-65 years with active or convalescent COVID-19. The V and J segments used are TRBV13 and TRBJ2-1; the D gene is perhaps TRBD2, on 6 matching bases. The nucleotides read TGTGCCAGCAGCTTAGCTAGCGCAGCCTACAATGAGCAGTTCTTC. Translated, it reads CASSLASAAYNEQFF.